These 26 T cell receptor beta chains share one sample of origin, sequenced in a study of T cell responses to AZD1222 COVID-19 vaccine. The assay was immunoSEQ multiplex PCR, and TCRdb's table has in-frame clones only and misses some. The data hold more than 120,000 clones, with 75% to 90% observed a single time. Sequenced material: peripheral blood, taken 28 days after the second AZD1222 dose. The receptors originated from an adult who received the AZD1222 COVID-19 vaccine.

V and J are TRBV5-1 and TRBJ1-1; D possibly corresponds to TRBD1 (5 bases). Germline CDR1 and CDR2: SGHRS and YFSETQ. Trimming pared 3 bases from V and 3 bases from J, leaving 24 bases between. The CDR3 has 18 amino acids. CDR3 residues: CASSWKGFGGRTYTEAFF. DNA of the CDR3: TGCGCCAGCAGCTGGAAGGGGTTTGGCGGCAGGACATACACTGAAGCTTTCTTT.

This clone was seen only once. The chain joins TRBV13 to TRBJ1-1; weak D call: TRBD1 (6 bases). Between the trimmed V and J ends, which lost 2 bases and 0 bases, there was a span of 7 bases. CDR1 PRHDT and CDR2 FYEKMQ come from the germline V gene (reference sequence). This CDR3 spans 14 amino acids. The CDR3 reads CASSLRGVNTEAFF. The CDR3, as DNA: TGTGCCAGCAGCTTAAGGGGGGTGAACACTGAAGCTTTCTTT.

The V and J genes are TRBV4-1 and TRBJ1-5; D perhaps matches TRBD1 (6 bases). V shed 2 bases and J shed 0 bases, with 11 bases lying between them. Germline values: CDR1 MGHRA, CDR2 YSYEKL. This CDR3 region has 16 residues. CDR3 coding DNA: TGCGCCAGCAGCCAAACCTACAGGGATAGCAATCAGCCCCAGCATTTT. Translating it yields CASSQTYRDSNQPQHF.

The chain couples TRBV29-1 to TRBJ1-1; the D gene is possibly TRBD1 (5 bases). The germline V gene has CDR1 SQVTM and CDR2 ANQGSEA. V lost 5 bases to trimming and J lost 0 bases, with 19 bases between them. CDR3 size: 16 residues. The CDR3 is CSVLKWRQLMNTEAFF. The CDR3 DNA reads TGCAGCGTTCTGAAGTGGAGACAGCTCATGAACACTGAAGCTTTCTTT.

V is TRBV2 and J is TRBJ1-2; 7 nucleotides align to TRBD1. V was pared by 6 bases and J by 0 bases, with 7 bases of the junction left unmatched. The CDR3 sequence is 15 residues long. The germline V gene has CDR1 SNHLY and CDR2 FYNNEI. The CDR3: CASRGQELTNYGYTF. The CDR3 DNA reads TGTGCCAGCAGAGGACAGGAACTAACTAACTATGGCTACACCTTC.

The rearrangement joins TRBV6-5 to TRBJ1-1, with 10 bases identical to TRBD1. Germline V gene lookup returns CDR1 MNHEY and CDR2 SVGAGI. This CDR3 region has 15 residues. V was clipped by 5 bases and J by 5 bases; unmatched bases: 8. CDR3 amino acids: CASSPTGGAGTEAFF. Here the CDR3 DNA reads TGTGCCAGCAGTCCGACAGGGGGCGCGGGGACTGAAGCTTTCTTT.

The sample holds a few counts of this clone. V and J are TRBV20-1 and TRBJ2-1, with a tentative D call TRBD1 (5 bases). This CDR3 spans 11 amino acids. Germline V lookup: CDR1 DFQATT, CDR2 SNEGSKA (reference sequence). The ends were cut back, 6 bases at V and 7 bases at J, with 10 bases in the middle. The CDR3 DNA follows: TGCAGTGCCATAGGGGTAAATGAGCAGTTCTTC. Translating gives CSAIGVNEQFF.

V usage is TRBV7-2 and J usage is TRBJ2-2; maybe TRBD1 (5 bases). Germline lookup yields CDR1 SGHTA and CDR2 FQGNSA. This CDR3 is built from 15 residues. Trimming took off 0 bases at V and 3 bases at J, with 8 bases between the two ends. CDR3: CASSLAAGYTGELFF. CDR3 coding DNA: TGTGCCAGCAGCTTAGCGGCAGGGTACACCGGGGAGCTGTTTTTT.

J is TRBJ2-7 and V is TRBV5-1; a possible D gene is TRBD2 (5 bases). Trimming pared 4 bases from V and 3 bases from J, leaving 14 bases between. CDR1 SGHRS and CDR2 YFSETQ come from the germline V gene. CDR3 length equals 14 residues. The CDR3 DNA reads as TGCGCCAGCAGCCCCGGAGGCACCGACTACGAGCAGTACTTC. Protein sequence: CASSPGGTDYEQYF.

V gene TRBV18 combines with J gene TRBJ2-7, with D perhaps TRBD1 or TRBD2 (5 bases each). The CDR3 loop spans 14 amino acids. The germline V gene encodes CDR1 KGHSH and CDR2 LQKENI. Trimming took off 3 bases at V and 4 bases at J, with 13 bases between the two ends. The CDR3 DNA reads as TGTGCCAGCTCACCCGCAGGGTCGGGGTACGAGCAGTACTTC. It is translated as CASSPAGSGYEQYF.

The chain employs TRBV5-1 and TRBJ2-2, with D perhaps assigned TRBD1 or TRBD2 (5 bases each). The germline V gene encodes CDR1 SGHRS and CDR2 YFSETQ. The V end lost 0 bases, the J end lost 2 bases, and 8 bases lay between the germline ends. The CDR3 is 15 residues long. This CDR3 reads CASSLGGVNTGELFF. The CDR3 DNA sequence: TGCGCCAGCAGCTTGGGAGGGGTAAACACCGGGGAGCTGTTTTTT.

The chain employs TRBV7-3 and TRBJ2-3; possibly TRBD1 or TRBD2 for D (5 bases each). CDR1 SGHTA and CDR2 FQGTGA come from the germline V gene. V lost 5 bases and J lost 4, with 13 bases in between. CDR3 length equals 14 residues. The DNA for the CDR3 is TGTGCCAGCAGCATGGGGACCGGTCCAGATACGCAGTATTTT. Amino acid sequence: CASSMGTGPDTQYF.

The chain recombines TRBV10-3 with TRBJ1-5, with a tentative D call TRBD1 (6 bases). The CDR3 loop spans 15 amino acids. With 5 bases removed from V and 0 bases from J, the gap between germline ends came to 11 bases. Germline V gene data show CDR1 as ENHRY and CDR2 as SYGVKD. CDR3 in amino acids: CAISPGQSSNQPQHF. The CDR3 nucleotides read TGTGCCATCAGTCCTGGACAGTCTAGCAATCAGCCCCAGCATTTT.

The V and J genes are TRBV12-3 or TRBV12-4 and TRBJ2-7, with TRBD2 as a possible D gene (6 bases). Trimming shortened V by 10 bases and J by 5 bases, and 15 bases separated the two germline ends. The CDR3 has 12 residues. CDR3 protein: CANEGGLDEQYF. DNA of the CDR3: TGTGCCAACGAAGGAGGGCTAGACGAGCAGTACTTC.

V usage is TRBV30 and J usage is TRBJ1-1, with D possibly TRBD1 on 5 matching bases. This CDR3 spans 13 amino acids. Germline V gene lookup returns CDR1 GTSNPN and CDR2 SVGIG (reference sequence). The V and J ends lost 0 bases and 3 bases respectively, with 8 bases between them. The CDR3 here is CAWSVSRDTEAFF. Written as DNA, the CDR3 is TGTGCCTGGAGTGTCAGCAGGGACACTGAAGCTTTCTTT.

CDR3 in DNA: TGTGCCAGCTCACTTGGGACAGGGCGGAGTGGAAACACCATATATTTT. Translating it yields CASSLGTGRSGNTIYF. V and J are TRBV18 and TRBJ1-3; 9 bases are shared with TRBD1. Germline V gives CDR1 KGHSH, CDR2 LQKENI. The CDR3 is 16 amino acids. After removal of 4 bases from V and 3 bases from J, the junction contained 7 bases not matched to a gene.

This chain uses TRBV3-1 (or the pseudogene TRBV3-2) with TRBJ1-3, with D possibly matching TRBD1 (5 bases). The CDR3 length is 15 residues. Germline CDR1 LGHDT, CDR2 YNNKEL (reference sequence). With 4 bases removed from V and 4 bases from J, the gap between germline ends came to 14 bases. CDR3 nucleotides: TGTGCCAGCAGCCCCTCAGGGAGTGGAGGAAACACCATATATTTT. It codes for CASSPSGSGGNTIYF.

The genes are TRBV28 and TRBJ2-7; D remains ambiguous. With 6 bases removed from V and 5 bases from J, the gap between germline ends came to 14 bases. Germline loops: CDR1 MDHEN, CDR2 SYDVKM. This CDR3 comprises 13 residues. The CDR3 DNA reads TGTGCCAGCAGCCGGGCCCCGATGAACGAGCAGTACTTC. This codes for CASSRAPMNEQYF.

V gene TRBV2 combines with J gene TRBJ2-7; the match to TRBD1 covers 8 bases. The CDR3 loop spans 15 amino acids. In germline, CDR1 is SNHLY, CDR2 FYNNEI. The trim removed 3 bases at V and 7 bases at J, leaving 11 bases unmatched. CDR3 DNA sequence: TGTGCCAGCAGTGATGGGTGGACAGGGCTGGGTGAGCAGTACTTC. This codes for CASSDGWTGLGEQYF.

The CDR3, as DNA: TGCGCCAGCGGAACACAGGGGGGGGACACTGAAGCTTTCTTT. It is translated as CASGTQGGDTEAFF. The chain is built from TRBV23-1 and TRBJ1-1; 8 bases agree with TRBD1. TRBV23-1 is designated an ORF whose function remains uncertain. The V segment lost 8 bases and the J segment 3 bases; nucleotides outside the gene matches: 8. The CDR3 contains 14 residues.

This sequence joins TRBV13 and TRBJ2-5; D could derive from TRBD1 or TRBD2 (6 bases each). Trimming removed 3 bases at V and 5 bases at J, with 13 bases between. The CDR3 is made up of 14 amino acids. CDR1 PRHDT and CDR2 FYEKMQ come from the germline V gene (reference sequence). The CDR3 loop is CASSLPTRGETQYF. The DNA of the CDR3 is TGTGCCAGCAGCTTGCCGACTAGGGGGGAGACCCAGTACTTC.

This chain joins TRBV12-3 or TRBV12-4 and TRBJ1-2, with D perhaps TRBD1 (5 bases). This CDR3 comprises 11 residues. Trimming took off 8 bases at V and 4 bases at J, with 8 bases between the two ends. CDR3 in DNA: TGTGCCAGCCAGGGTCCCTATGGCTACACCTTC. Amino acids: CASQGPYGYTF.

The chain couples TRBV15 to TRBJ2-1; no firm D call. From germline, CDR1 is LNHNV and CDR2 YYDKDF (reference sequence). This CDR3 region has 13 residues. V was pared by 1 base and J by 4 bases, with 5 bases between. CDR3 bases: TGTGCCACCAGCAGAGTAACGTACAATGAGCAGTTCTTC. It translates to CATSRVTYNEQFF.

The rearrangement links TRBV10-3 to TRBJ2-7; D perhaps matches TRBD1 (5 bases). This CDR3 is built from 12 residues. Trimming cost V 4 bases and J 7 bases, with 11 bases left between them. CDR1 is ENHRY and CDR2 is SYGVKD in the germline V gene. The CDR3 DNA is TGTGCCATCAGTGTTAGGGGTGAGGAGCAGTACTTC. It codes for CAISVRGEEQYF.

The chain employs TRBV25-1 and TRBJ2-3; D gene ambiguous. The V end lost 6 bases, the J end lost 3 bases, and 7 bases lay between the germline ends. Looked up from germline, CDR1 is MGHDK and CDR2 is SYGVNS. The CDR3 is 12 residues long. The CDR3 DNA reads TGTGCCAGCAGGTTCTCAACAGATACGCAGTATTTT. Its translation: CASRFSTDTQYF.

This clone has only one observation. The chain couples TRBV12-3 or TRBV12-4 to TRBJ1-2; no clear D. The CDR3 has 12 amino acids. V was clipped by 5 bases and J by 4 bases, with 8 bases between them. CDR3 nucleotides: TGTGCCAGCAGTCCATCGGGCTATGGCTACACCTTC. Its translation: CASSPSGYGYTF.